One sample yielded the 27 T cell receptor beta chains listed below, sequenced in a study of blood T cell repertoires in COVID-19. Some clones are missing from TCRdb's copy, which holds only in-frame ones; the method was immunoSEQ multiplex PCR. The profile shows about 410,000 clones, approximately 90% of them singletons. The specimen sequenced was peripheral blood. Source of these receptors: a woman younger than 45 with active or convalescent COVID-19.

The rearrangement joins TRBV6-1 to TRBJ1-2, with 11 bases that match TRBD1. The CDR3 runs to 14 residues. Trimming cost V 1 base and J 7 bases; bases outside gene matches: 2. Germline-derived CDR1 and CDR2 are MNHNS and SASEGT. CDR3 in amino acids: CASSEEDRGLGYTF. For the CDR3, the DNA is TGTGCCAGCAGTGAAGAGGACAGGGGGCTTGGCTACACCTTC.

The rearrangement links TRBV5-6 to TRBJ1-2, with 9 bases that match TRBD1. The CDR3 totals 15 residues. V lost 4 bases and J lost 4; bases outside the gene matches: 8. The germline gives CDR1 SGHDT, CDR2 YYEEEE. CDR3 amino acids: CASSQKTGGFYGYTF. The CDR3 DNA reads TGTGCCAGCAGCCAGAAGACAGGGGGATTCTATGGCTACACCTTC.

The rearrangement links TRBV7-9 to TRBJ2-1; D is ambiguous. The germline V gene has CDR1 SEHNR and CDR2 FQNEAQ (reference sequence). The CDR3 has 14 residues. Trimming left V 6 bases short and J 3 bases short, with 12 bases between. The CDR3 sequence is CASSLIQFYNEQFF. CDR3 in DNA: TGTGCCAGCAGTCTCATACAGTTCTACAATGAGCAGTTCTTC.

The chain employs TRBV2 and TRBJ1-5; 9 nucleotides agree with TRBD1. Per the germline V gene, CDR1 is SNHLY and CDR2 is FYNNEI. The CDR3 totals 15 residues. Germline trimming cut 3 bases from V and 6 bases from J; bases unmatched to any gene: 6. The CDR3 sequence: CASSDGTGPGQPQHF. CDR3 bases: TGTGCCAGCAGTGACGGGACAGGGCCGGGTCAGCCCCAGCATTTT.

The chain employs TRBV28 and TRBJ1-5; 7 nucleotides line up with TRBD1. Per germline, CDR1 MDHEN and CDR2 SYDVKM. The CDR3 is 16 amino acids. The V segment lost 7 bases and the J segment 7 bases; nucleotides outside the gene matches: 16. The CDR3 coding sequence is TGTGCCAGCACCGGACAGGAACCTCTGCCCGGGCAGCCCCAGCATTTT. This encodes CASTGQEPLPGQPQHF.

The V and J genes are TRBV9 and TRBJ1-1; TRBD1 might be the D (5 bases). CDR1 and CDR2 (germline): SGDLS, YYNGEE. The CDR3 has 17 amino acids. V was shortened by 1 base and J by 3 bases, with 19 bases between the two germline ends. The CDR3 DNA sequence: TGTGCCAGCAGCGTAACTTACGGAGGGGCGGGGGACACTGAAGCTTTCTTT. Its translation is CASSVTYGGAGDTEAFF.

V and J are TRBV28 and TRBJ1-3; D call uncertain. This CDR3 is 13 amino acids long. Germline CDR1 reads MDHEN; CDR2 reads SYDVKM. V was trimmed by 2 bases and J by 4 bases, leaving 6 bases between them. The CDR3 spells CASSLGRGNTIYF. CDR3 nucleotides: TGTGCCAGCAGTTTAGGCAGGGGAAACACCATATATTTT. The complete variable domain, with remaining parts taken from reference TRBV28 and TRBJ1-3, reads DVKVTQSSRYLVKRTGEKVFLECVQDMDHENMFWYRQDPGLGLRLIYFSYDVKMKEKGDIPEGYSVSREKKERFSLILESASTNQTSMYLCASSLGRGNTIYFGEGSWLTVV.

This chain links TRBV7-9 with TRBJ2-7, with D tentatively TRBD2 (5 bases). The CDR3 length is 13 residues. Germline lookup yields CDR1 SEHNR and CDR2 FQNEAQ (reference sequence). V was pared by 1 base and J by 6 bases, with 10 bases between. CDR3 bases: TGTGCCAGCAGCTTAGAGGTTGCGGGCGAGCAGTACTTC. Its protein product is CASSLEVAGEQYF.

This chain joins TRBV4-1 and TRBJ2-3; 12 bases are shared with TRBD2. V trimming: 0 bases; J trimming: 1 base; junction bases outside the gene matches: 2. The CDR3 has 17 residues. CDR1 is MGHRA and CDR2 is YSYEKL in the germline V gene. The CDR3 DNA reads TGCGCCAGCAGCCAAGACGCTAGCGGGGGGGGCACAGATACGCAGTATTTT. This encodes CASSQDASGGGTDTQYF.

The chain carries TRBV30 and TRBJ1-4, with D unclear. V shed 2 bases and J shed 0 bases, with 7 bases lying between them. Germline lookup yields CDR1 GTSNPN and CDR2 SVGIG (reference sequence). The CDR3 contains 14 residues. The CDR3 DNA sequence: TGTGCCTGGAGTATTAGCACAACTAATGAAAAACTGTTTTTT. Translated, it gives CAWSISTTNEKLFF.

The genes are TRBV29-1 and TRBJ1-2, with D maybe TRBD1 (6 bases). This CDR3 is 11 amino acids long. V lost 7 bases to trimming and J lost 4 bases, with 10 bases between them. Germline CDR1 and CDR2: SQVTM and ANQGSEA. The CDR3 protein is CSDREGYGYTF. Here the CDR3 DNA reads TGCAGCGACAGGGAGGGCTATGGCTACACCTTC.

Comment on this clone: This sample also contains other DNA sequences that code for the same CDR3. The chain recombines TRBV4-1 with TRBJ1-1; 7 bases are a match to TRBD1. V trimming: 4 bases; J trimming: 2 bases; junction bases outside the gene matches: 4. CDR3 length equals 14 residues. Germline loops: CDR1 MGHRA, CDR2 YSYEKL. CDR3 DNA: TGCGCCAGCAGCCCCGACAGGGCTAACACTGAAGCTTTCTTT. Translated, it gives CASSPDRANTEAFF.

The chain combines TRBV3-1 (or the pseudogene TRBV3-2) with TRBJ1-1; perhaps TRBD1 as D (5 bases). The length of the CDR3 is 14 residues. Germline V gene lookup returns CDR1 LGHDT and CDR2 YNNKEL (reference sequence). V lost 3 bases and J 1 base, leaving 9 bases between the germline ends. The DNA for the CDR3 is TGTGCCAGCAGCCAGGGGCCAAGGAACACTGAAGCTTTCTTT. It specifies CASSQGPRNTEAFF.

The chain uses TRBV29-1 and TRBJ1-1, with D uncertain. V shed 6 bases and J shed 0 bases, with 14 bases lying between them. The CDR3 spans 14 residues. Germline CDR1 is SQVTM and CDR2 is ANQGSEA. DNA of the CDR3: TGCAGCGTGAGGTTCCGGGATTTGAACACTGAAGCTTTCTTT. Translation gives CSVRFRDLNTEAFF.

The chain is built from TRBV6-5 and TRBJ1-1; tentative D call: TRBD1 (6 bases). The germline CDR1 and CDR2 sequences are MNHEY and SVGAGI. V lost 5 bases and J 0 bases, leaving 13 bases between the germline ends. The CDR3 loop spans 15 amino acids. In nucleotides, the CDR3 is TGTGCCAGCAGTCTTACGGACAGCCTGAACACTGAAGCTTTCTTT. It specifies CASSLTDSLNTEAFF.

This chain links TRBV7-7 with TRBJ2-1; 10 positions agree with TRBD2. There are 13 residues in the CDR3. Per germline, CDR1 SSHAT and CDR2 FNYEAQ (reference sequence). After removal of 10 bases from V and 6 bases from J, the junction contained 6 bases not matched to a gene. DNA for the CDR3: TGTGCCACCCGTTTAGCGGGAGGCAATGAGCAGTTCTTC. Amino acid sequence: CATRLAGGNEQFF.

The chain carries TRBV3-1 (or the pseudogene TRBV3-2) and TRBJ1-2, with D tentatively TRBD1 (5 bases). Germline-derived CDR1 and CDR2 are LGHDT and YNNKEL (reference sequence). CDR3 length equals 14 residues. Trimming removed 1 base from V and 4 bases from J, with 10 bases in between. Here the CDR3 DNA reads TGTGCCAGCAGCCAAGCGGGGGATGGCTATGGCTACACCTTC. This codes for CASSQAGDGYGYTF.

The chain is built from TRBV3-1 (or the pseudogene TRBV3-2) and TRBJ1-1; D gene uncertain. There are 14 residues in the CDR3. The germline V gene encodes CDR1 LGHDT and CDR2 YNNKEL (reference sequence). Trimming left V 5 bases short and J 2 bases short, with 12 bases between. This CDR3 is CASSTHGINTEAFF. The CDR3 DNA reads TGTGCCAGCAGCACGCACGGGATCAACACTGAAGCTTTCTTT.

The V call is TRBV7-9, the J call TRBJ1-3; the D gene is possibly TRBD1 (6 bases). Trimming stripped 5 bases from V and 1 base from J, with 15 bases between. CDR3 length: 16 residues. CDR1 is SEHNR, CDR2 FQNEAQ, per germline (reference sequence). Here the CDR3 reads CASSINRVTSGNTIYF. CDR3 DNA sequence: TGTGCCAGCAGCATCAACAGGGTCACATCTGGAAACACCATATATTTT. The complete variable domain, with remaining parts taken from reference TRBV7-9 and TRBJ1-3, reads DTGVSQNPRHKITKRGQNVTFRCDPISEHNRLYWYRQTLGQGPEFLTYFQNEAQLEKSRLLSDRFSAERPKGSFSTLEIQRTEQGDSAMYLCASSINRVTSGNTIYFGEGSWLTVV.

This clone was counted a single time. The chain couples TRBV11-3 to TRBJ1-1; TRBD1 is a possible D gene (6 bases). Germline lookup yields CDR1 SGHNT and CDR2 YENEEA. The CDR3 has 14 amino acids. Between the trimmed V and J ends, which lost 6 bases and 5 bases, there was a span of 16 bases. The CDR3 loop reads CASSDGGGSTEAFF. CDR3 DNA sequence: TGTGCCAGCAGTGACGGGGGGGGCAGTACTGAAGCTTTCTTT.

At least ten counts were recorded for this clone. V usage is TRBV5-1 and J usage is TRBJ2-7; 8 bases line up with TRBD1. J gave up 4 bases and V 2 bases, and 5 bases lay outside the gene matches. The CDR3 spans 14 residues. CDR1 and CDR2 (germline): SGHRS, YFSETQ. CDR3 sequence: CASSFSGGLYEQYF. CDR3 bases: TGCGCCAGCAGCTTTTCAGGGGGCTTGTACGAGCAGTACTTC.

The chain carries TRBV3-1 (or the pseudogene TRBV3-2) and TRBJ2-1, with TRBD2 identical over 8 bases. The CDR3 has 16 residues. V lost 1 base and J lost 0; bases outside the gene matches: 2. From germline, CDR1 is LGHDT and CDR2 YNNKEL (reference sequence). CDR3 residues: CASSQARGASYNEQFF. The CDR3 DNA sequence: TGTGCCAGCAGCCAAGCGCGGGGGGCCTCCTACAATGAGCAGTTCTTC.

CDR3 bases: TGCAGCCCCTCCGGGGGACAGGGTTTATTCCAAGAGACCCAGTACTTC. It yields the protein CSPSGGQGLFQETQYF. The chain has TRBV29-1 and TRBJ2-5; 9 nucleotides agree with TRBD1. Germline V gene lookup returns CDR1 SQVTM and CDR2 ANQGSEA. V gave up 8 bases and J gave up 1 base; unmatched junction bases: 14. This CDR3 is built from 16 residues.

The rearrangement joins TRBV6-6 to TRBJ2-1, with TRBD2 identical over 10 bases. Trimming cost V 1 base and J 8 bases; bases outside gene matches: 5. The CDR3 covers 15 residues. Germline V lookup: CDR1 MNHNY, CDR2 SVGAGI (reference sequence). DNA for the CDR3: TGTGCCAGCAGTTACTTGGGACTAGCGTCCGATGAGCAGTTCTTC. This translates into CASSYLGLASDEQFF.

The chain recombines TRBV5-1 with TRBJ1-4; the D is unclear. The CDR3 length is 13 residues. Germline V gene data show CDR1 as SGHRS and CDR2 as YFSETQ. V lost 0 bases and J 7 bases, leaving 7 bases between the germline ends. The CDR3 spells CASSLDLPEKLFF. The CDR3 DNA reads as TGCGCCAGCAGCTTGGATCTACCTGAAAAACTGTTTTTT.

The chain recombines TRBV6-5 with TRBJ2-7; the match to TRBD2 covers 10 bases. V was pared by 6 bases and J by 1 base, with 3 bases of the junction left unmatched. The CDR3 loop spans 14 amino acids. Germline lookup yields CDR1 MNHEY and CDR2 SVGAGI. DNA of the CDR3: TGTGCCAGCAGCGGGACTAGCGAGTCCTACGAGCAGTACTTC. Residues: CASSGTSESYEQYF.

The J gene is TRBJ2-1, the V gene TRBV2, with TRBD2 identical over 8 bases. J lost 1 base, V lost 4 bases, and 12 bases had no gene match. The germline CDR1 and CDR2 sequences are SNHLY and FYNNEI. The CDR3 sequence is 18 residues long. In nucleotides, the CDR3 is TGTGCCAGCAGTGGGACCTTCCAGGCGGGGGGTTCCTACAATGAGCAGTTCTTC. It specifies CASSGTFQAGGSYNEQFF.